The source of this T cell receptor (beta chain) is a study of T-cell reconstitution after alpha-beta-depleted transplantation in children. Using unique molecular identifiers, the investigators prepared the TCRbeta library. TCRdb re-called the PCR reads with MiXCR, one entry per CDR3 protein. Here the sample spans about 270,000 distinct CDR3 sequences, over 8% being singletons. Germline lookup yields CDR1 ENHRY and CDR2 SYGVKD. CDR3 length: 13 amino acids. Between the trimmed V and J ends, which lost 0 bases and 6 bases, there was a span of 7 bases. This clonotype has only a few counts. Sequencing used PBMCs from the stem cell graft donor, obtained from the stem cell graft. The TCR originated in a human donor who donated a stem cell graft to a child with SCID. V and J are TRBV10-3 and TRBJ2-3; no firm D call. The CDR3 protein is CAISESGRDTQYF. CDR3 DNA sequence: TGTGCCATCAGTGAGTCAGGACGGGATACGCAGTATTTT.